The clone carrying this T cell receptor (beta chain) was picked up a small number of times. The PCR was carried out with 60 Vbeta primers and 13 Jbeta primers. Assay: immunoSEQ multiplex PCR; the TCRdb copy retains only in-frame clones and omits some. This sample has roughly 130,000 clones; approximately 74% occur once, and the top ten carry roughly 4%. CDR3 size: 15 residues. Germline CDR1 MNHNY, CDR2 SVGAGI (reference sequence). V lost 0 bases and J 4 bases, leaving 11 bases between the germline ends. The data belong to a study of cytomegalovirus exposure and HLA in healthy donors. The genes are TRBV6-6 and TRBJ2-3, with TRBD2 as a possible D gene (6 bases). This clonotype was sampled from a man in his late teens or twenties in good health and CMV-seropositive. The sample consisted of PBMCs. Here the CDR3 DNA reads TGTGCCAGCAGTTACTCGGCGGGGTATGCAGATACGCAGTATTTT. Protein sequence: CASSYSAGYADTQYF.